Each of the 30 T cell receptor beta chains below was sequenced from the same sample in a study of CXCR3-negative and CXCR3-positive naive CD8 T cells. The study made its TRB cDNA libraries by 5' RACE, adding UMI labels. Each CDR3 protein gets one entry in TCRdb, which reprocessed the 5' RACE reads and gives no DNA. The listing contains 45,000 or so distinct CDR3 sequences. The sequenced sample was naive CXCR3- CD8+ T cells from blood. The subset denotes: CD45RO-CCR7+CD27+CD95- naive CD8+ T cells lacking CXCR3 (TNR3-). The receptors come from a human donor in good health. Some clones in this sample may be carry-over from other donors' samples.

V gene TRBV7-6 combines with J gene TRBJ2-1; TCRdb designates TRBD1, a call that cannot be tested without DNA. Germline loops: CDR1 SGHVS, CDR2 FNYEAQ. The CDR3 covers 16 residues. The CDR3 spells CASSPLGGDRINEQFF.

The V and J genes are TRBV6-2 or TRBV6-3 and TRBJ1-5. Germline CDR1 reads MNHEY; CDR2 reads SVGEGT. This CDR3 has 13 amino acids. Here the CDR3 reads CASTQLMYQPQHF.

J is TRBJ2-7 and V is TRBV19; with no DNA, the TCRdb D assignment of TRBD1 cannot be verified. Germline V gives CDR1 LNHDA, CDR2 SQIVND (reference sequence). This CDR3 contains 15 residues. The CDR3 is CASSTSGTGNFEQYF.

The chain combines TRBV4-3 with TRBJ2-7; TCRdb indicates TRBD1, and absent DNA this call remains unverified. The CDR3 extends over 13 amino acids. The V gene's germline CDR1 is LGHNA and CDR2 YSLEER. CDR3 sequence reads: CASSQSYGGEQYF.

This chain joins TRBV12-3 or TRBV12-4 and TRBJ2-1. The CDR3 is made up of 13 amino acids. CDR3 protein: CASCTQAFGEQFF.

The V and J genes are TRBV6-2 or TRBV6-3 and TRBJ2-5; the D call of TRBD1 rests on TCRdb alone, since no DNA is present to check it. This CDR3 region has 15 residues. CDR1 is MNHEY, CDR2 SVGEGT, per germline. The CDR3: CASSYSSSGGETQYF.

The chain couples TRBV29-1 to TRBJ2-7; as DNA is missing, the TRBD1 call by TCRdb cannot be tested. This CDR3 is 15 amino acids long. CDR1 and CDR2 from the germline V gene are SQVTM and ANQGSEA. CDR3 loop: CSVEGARDTTYEQYF.

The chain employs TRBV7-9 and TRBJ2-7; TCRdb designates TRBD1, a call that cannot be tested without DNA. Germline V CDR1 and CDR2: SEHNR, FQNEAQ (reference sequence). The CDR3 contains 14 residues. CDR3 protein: CASSLDVGALEQYF.

The CDR3 sequence: CASSQDFNEQFF. The gene calls are TRBV3-1 and TRBJ2-1. The CDR3 is made up of 12 amino acids. Germline assignment: CDR1 LGHDT and CDR2 YNNKEL (reference sequence).

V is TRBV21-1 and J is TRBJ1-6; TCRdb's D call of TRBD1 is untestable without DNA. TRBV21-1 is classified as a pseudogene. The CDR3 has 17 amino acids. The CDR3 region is CASSKRRQGQSNSPLHF.

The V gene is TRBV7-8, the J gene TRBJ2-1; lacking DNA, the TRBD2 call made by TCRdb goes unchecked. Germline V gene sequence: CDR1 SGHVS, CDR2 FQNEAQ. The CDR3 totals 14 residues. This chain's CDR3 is CASSLGALYNEQFF.

The CDR3: CASSLALGNEQFF. V and J are TRBV7-8 and TRBJ2-1. The CDR3 consists of 13 residues. CDR1 is SGHVS, CDR2 FQNEAQ, per germline.

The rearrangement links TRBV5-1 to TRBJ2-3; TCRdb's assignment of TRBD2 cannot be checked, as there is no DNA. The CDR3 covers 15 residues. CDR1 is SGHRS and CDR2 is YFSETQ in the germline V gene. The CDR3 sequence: CASSLSRGLPDTQYF.

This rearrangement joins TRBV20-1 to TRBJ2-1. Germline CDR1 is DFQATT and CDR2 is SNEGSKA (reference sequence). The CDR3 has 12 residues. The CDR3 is CSARDTDLEQFF.

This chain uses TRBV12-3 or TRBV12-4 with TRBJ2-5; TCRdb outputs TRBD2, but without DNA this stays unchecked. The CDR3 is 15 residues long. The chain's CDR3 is CASSWTSGRWETQYF.

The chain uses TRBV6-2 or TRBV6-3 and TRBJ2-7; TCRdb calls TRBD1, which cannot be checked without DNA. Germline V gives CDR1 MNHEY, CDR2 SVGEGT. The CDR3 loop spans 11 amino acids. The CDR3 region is CASSWGGEQYF.

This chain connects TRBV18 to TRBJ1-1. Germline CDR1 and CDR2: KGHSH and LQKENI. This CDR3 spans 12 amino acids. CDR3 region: CASSPFSTEAFF.

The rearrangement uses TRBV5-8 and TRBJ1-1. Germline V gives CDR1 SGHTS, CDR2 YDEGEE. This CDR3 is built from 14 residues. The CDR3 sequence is CASSYWTGNTEAFF.

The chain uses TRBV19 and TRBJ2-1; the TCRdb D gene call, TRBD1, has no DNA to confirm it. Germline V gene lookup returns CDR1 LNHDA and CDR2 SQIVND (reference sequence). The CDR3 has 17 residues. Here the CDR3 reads CASSIGGAGLTYNEQFF.

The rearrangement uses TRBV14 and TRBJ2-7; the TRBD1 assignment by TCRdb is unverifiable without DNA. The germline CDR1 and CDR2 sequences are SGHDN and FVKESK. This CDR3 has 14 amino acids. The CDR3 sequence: CASSNRDRPYEQYF.

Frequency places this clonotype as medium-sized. This CDR3 reads CASSPAGNTIYF. The chain carries TRBV7-6 and TRBJ1-3. CDR3 size: 12 residues. Per germline, CDR1 SGHVS and CDR2 FNYEAQ.

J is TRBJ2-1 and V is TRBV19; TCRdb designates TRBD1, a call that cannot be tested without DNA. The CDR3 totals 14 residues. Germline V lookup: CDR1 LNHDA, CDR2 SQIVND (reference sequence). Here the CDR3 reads CATRDPQISHEQFF.

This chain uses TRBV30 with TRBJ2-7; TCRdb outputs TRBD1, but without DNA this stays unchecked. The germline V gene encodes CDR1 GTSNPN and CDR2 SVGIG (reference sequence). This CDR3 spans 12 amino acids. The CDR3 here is CAWSLSGTEEYF. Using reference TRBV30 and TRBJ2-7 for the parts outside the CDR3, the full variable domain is SQTIHQWPATLVQPVGSPLSLECTVEGTSNPNLYWYRQAAGRGLQLLFYSVGIGQISSEVPQNLSASRPQDRQFILSSKKLLLSDSGFYLCAWSLSGTEEYFGPGTRLTVT.

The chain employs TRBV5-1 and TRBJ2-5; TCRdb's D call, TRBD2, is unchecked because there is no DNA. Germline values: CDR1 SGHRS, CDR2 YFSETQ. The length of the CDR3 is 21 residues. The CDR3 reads CASSLSWSRTSGGSPGETQYF.

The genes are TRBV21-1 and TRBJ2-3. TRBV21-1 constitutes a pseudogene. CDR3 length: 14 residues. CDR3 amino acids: CASSKDEDTDTQYF.

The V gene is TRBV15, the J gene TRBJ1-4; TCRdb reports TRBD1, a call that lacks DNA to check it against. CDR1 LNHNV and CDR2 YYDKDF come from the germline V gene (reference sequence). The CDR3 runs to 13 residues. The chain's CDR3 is CVTRGDEVEKLFF.

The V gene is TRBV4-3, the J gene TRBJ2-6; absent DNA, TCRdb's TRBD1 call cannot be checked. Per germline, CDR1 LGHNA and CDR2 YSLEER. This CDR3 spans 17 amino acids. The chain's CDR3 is CASSQTGEGSGANVLTF.

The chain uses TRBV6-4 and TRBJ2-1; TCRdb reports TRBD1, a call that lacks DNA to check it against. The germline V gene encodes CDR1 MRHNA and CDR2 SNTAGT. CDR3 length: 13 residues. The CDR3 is CASSAPPGNEQFF.

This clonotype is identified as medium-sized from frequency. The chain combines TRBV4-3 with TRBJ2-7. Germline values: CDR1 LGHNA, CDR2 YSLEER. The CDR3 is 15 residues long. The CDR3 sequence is CASSQDLGQTYEQYF.

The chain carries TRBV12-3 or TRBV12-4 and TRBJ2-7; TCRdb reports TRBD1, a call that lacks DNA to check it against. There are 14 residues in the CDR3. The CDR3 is CASRDPGAPGEQYF.